The text below deals with one T cell receptor (beta chain). Its cognate antigen is unknown. The sample comes from a study of T cells in Graves' hyperthyroidism and ophthalmopathy. Researchers took RNA transcripts and amplified the TCR beta CDR3 regions from them. The HTBI primer set served for first-round RT-PCR of the TCR CDR3. Each CDR3 protein is one row after TCRdb ran MiXCR on the multiplex PCR reads. The table has approximately 530,000 distinct CDR3 sequences, 16% seen once. General observations from the study: Ophthalmopathy was predicted by the model a median of roughly 6.6 months ahead of onset.

The CDR3 runs to 15 residues. Germline V gene lookup returns CDR1 SGHRS and CDR2 YFSETQ. V lost 4 bases to trimming and J lost 6 bases; unmatched junction nucleotides: 10. The source is a woman younger than 35 with Graves' hyperthyroidism. This chain uses TRBV5-1 with TRBJ2-1; 7 nucleotides line up with TRBD2. The specimen sequenced was blood. Written as DNA, the CDR3 is TGCGCCAGCAGCCCTCTAGCGGTGGAGGCCAATGAGCAGTTCTTC. Amino acids: CASSPLAVEANEQFF.